This is a list of T cell receptor beta chains from one sample in a study of T-cell memory formation after mild COVID-19. TCRdb re-called the 5' RACE reads with MiXCR, one entry per CDR3 protein. Here the sample spans over 500,000 distinct CDR3 sequences, 15% to 20% being singletons. The sequencing sample was made of PBMCs or a T cell subset sorted from them (not recorded which). These receptors came from an adult woman who had mild COVID-19 (a few samples of this study predate the infection). Cell type and time point are not known. Each CDR3 is given with its conserved first and last residue. The D gene is left open where the match is weak. Size values are once, few and many counts, or a class for expanded clones, and some rows have none.

length: 16
D: -
size: few
J: TRBJ2-6
V: TRBV7-2
DNA: TGTGCCAGCAGCCCTAGCCCGGGTTCTGGGGCCAACGTCCTGACTTTC
CDR3: CASSPSPGSGANVLTF

length: 11
D: -
size: few
J: TRBJ2-1
V: TRBV18
DNA: TGTGCCAGCAGCCCGACGAATGAGCAGTTCTTC
CDR3: CASSPTNEQFF

length: 16
D: -
size: -
J: TRBJ2-2
V: TRBV27
DNA: TGTGCCAGCAGTTTAGGACCAGAGGGGTACACCGGGGAGCTGTTTTTT
CDR3: CASSLGPEGYTGELFF

length: 13
D: -
size: many
J: TRBJ1-1
V: TRBV5-1
DNA: TGCGCCAGCAGTCAACAGGGCTACACTGAAGCTTTCTTT
CDR3: CASSQQGYTEAFF

length: 11
D: -
size: few
J: TRBJ2-1
V: TRBV29-1
DNA: TGCAGCATAAAGTGGGGAGGTGAGCAGTTCTTC
CDR3: CSIKWGGEQFF

length: 14
D: TRBD2
size: many
J: TRBJ2-3
V: TRBV4-2
DNA: TGTGCCAGCAGCCAAGGGACTAGCGCAGATACGCAGTATTTT
CDR3: CASSQGTSADTQYF

length: 13
D: -
size: -
J: TRBJ2-7
V: TRBV24-1
DNA: TGTGCCACTTCCGACAGGAGCTCCTACGAGCAGTACTTC
CDR3: CATSDRSSYEQYF

length: 16
D: TRBD2
size: few
J: TRBJ2-5
V: TRBV6-2/TRBV6-3
DNA: TGTGCCAGCAGCCCAGGGACTAGCGGATATCAAGAGACCCAGTACTTC
CDR3: CASSPGTSGYQETQYF

length: 13
D: -
size: -
J: TRBJ1-6
V: TRBV12-3/TRBV12-4
DNA: TGTGCCAGCAGAAAACTGAGGAATTCACCCCTCCACTTT
CDR3: CASRKLRNSPLHF

length: 16
D: TRBD2
size: -
J: TRBJ2-7
V: TRBV3-1
DNA: TGTGCCAGCAGCCCCCCCGGGCTAGCGGAACTCTACGAGCAGTACTTC
CDR3: CASSPPGLAELYEQYF

length: 12
D: -
size: -
J: TRBJ1-5
V: TRBV30
DNA: TGTGCCTGGAGTCGCATTAATCAGCCCCAGCATTTT
CDR3: CAWSRINQPQHF

length: 17
D: TRBD1
size: -
J: TRBJ2-1
V: TRBV4-1
DNA: TGCGCCAGCAGCCAAGAAGCACACAGGGGGCCCTACAATGAGCAGTTCTTC
CDR3: CASSQEAHRGPYNEQFF

length: 17
D: TRBD2
size: -
J: TRBJ2-7
V: TRBV4-1
DNA: TGCGCCAGCAGCCAGGGCAAAGTAGCGGGAACAGCCTACGAGCAGTACTTC
CDR3: CASSQGKVAGTAYEQYF

length: 14
D: -
size: many
J: TRBJ2-5
V: TRBV4-2
DNA: TGTGCCAGCAGCCAAGGCAGGGGGAGGGAGACCCAGTACTTC
CDR3: CASSQGRGRETQYF

length: 15
D: TRBD2
size: many
J: TRBJ2-1
V: TRBV4-3
DNA: TGCGCCAGCAGCCCTAGACTAGCGGGGTTCAATGAGCAGTTCTTC
CDR3: CASSPRLAGFNEQFF

length: 12
D: -
size: -
J: TRBJ1-5
V: TRBV4-1
DNA: TGCGCCAGCAGCCACGTAAATCAGCCCCAGCATTTT
CDR3: CASSHVNQPQHF

length: 15
D: -
size: once
J: TRBJ2-7
V: TRBV7-9
DNA: TGTGCCAGCAGCTACCGGGACACTTTTTCCTACGAGCAGTACTTC
CDR3: CASSYRDTFSYEQYF

length: 15
D: -
size: -
J: TRBJ1-2
V: TRBV5-1
DNA: TGCGCCAGCAGCCAAAAAGAAGGGGCGTACTATGGCTACACCTTC
CDR3: CASSQKEGAYYGYTF

length: 15
D: TRBD1
size: -
J: TRBJ1-1
V: TRBV7-9
DNA: TGTGCCACACGGAGGGACAGTGAGATGAACACTGAAGCTTTCTTT
CDR3: CATRRDSEMNTEAFF

length: 14
D: TRBD2
size: few
J: TRBJ2-1
V: TRBV2
DNA: TGTGCCAGCAGTGAAGCGGGGGCCACTAGCGGCCAGTTCTTC
CDR3: CASSEAGATSGQFF

length: 12
D: -
size: -
J: TRBJ1-5
V: TRBV7-9
DNA: TGTGCCGCAGGAGATAGCAATCAGCCCCAGCATTTT
CDR3: CAAGDSNQPQHF

length: 13
D: -
size: -
J: TRBJ2-3
V: TRBV18
DNA: TGTGCCAGCTCACCACAGTCCACAGATACGCAGTATTTT
CDR3: CASSPQSTDTQYF

length: 15
D: -
size: -
J: TRBJ2-3
V: TRBV18
DNA: TGTGCCAGCTCACCGGGTGGGAAGGCGGGAGATACGCAGTATTTT
CDR3: CASSPGGKAGDTQYF

length: 14
D: -
size: -
J: TRBJ1-2
V: TRBV18
DNA: TGTGCCAGCTCAAGGGACATAACCCACTATGGCTACACCTTC
CDR3: CASSRDITHYGYTF

length: 12
D: -
size: -
J: TRBJ2-7
V: TRBV6-6
DNA: TGTGCCAGCAGTTACACGCCTACCGAGCAGTACTTC
CDR3: CASSYTPTEQYF

length: 18
D: TRBD1
size: few
J: TRBJ1-4
V: TRBV5-1
DNA: TGCGCCAGCAGCGTAGAATCGGACAGGGTATGGTCAGGAGAAAAACTGTTTTTT
CDR3: CASSVESDRVWSGEKLFF

length: 15
D: -
size: -
J: TRBJ1-6
V: TRBV7-3
DNA: TGTGCCAGCCGAACCGACGGCTCCTATAAGTCACCCCTCCACTTT
CDR3: CASRTDGSYKSPLHF

length: 16
D: -
size: -
J: TRBJ2-3
V: TRBV6-5
DNA: TGTGCCAGCAGTTACCACCACGGGGAATACACAGATACGCAGTATTTT
CDR3: CASSYHHGEYTDTQYF

length: 17
D: -
size: few
J: TRBJ2-1
V: TRBV7-9
DNA: TGTGCCAGCAGCTTAGTAATGGGGGGGCTCTCCTACAATGAGCAGTTCTTC
CDR3: CASSLVMGGLSYNEQFF

length: 9
D: TRBD1
size: few
J: TRBJ2-1
V: TRBV6-2/TRBV6-3
DNA: TGTGCCAGCGGGACAGCACAGTTCTTC
CDR3: CASGTAQFF

length: 16
D: -
size: -
J: TRBJ1-5
V: TRBV20-1
DNA: TGCAGTGCTAGAGACCTATCGACAGGCGACAATCAGCCCCAGCATTTT
CDR3: CSARDLSTGDNQPQHF

length: 14
D: -
size: many
J: TRBJ2-5
V: TRBV5-5
DNA: TGTGCCAGCAGCTTGAGGGGGAACCAAGAGACCCAGTACTTC
CDR3: CASSLRGNQETQYF

length: 16
D: -
size: few
J: TRBJ2-6
V: TRBV20-1
DNA: TGCAGTGCTTTCAGGTCGGGTCGCTCTGGGGCCAACGTCCTGACTTTC
CDR3: CSAFRSGRSGANVLTF

length: 15
D: -
size: few
J: TRBJ1-1
V: TRBV12-3/TRBV12-4
DNA: TGTGCCAGCAGACCGACACAGGGCTCTCACACTGAAGCTTTCTTT
CDR3: CASRPTQGSHTEAFF

length: 15
D: TRBD1
size: few
J: TRBJ2-4
V: TRBV5-6
DNA: TGTGCCAGCAGCTTGCTACAGGGGGATAAAAACATTCAGTACTTC
CDR3: CASSLLQGDKNIQYF

length: 16
D: -
size: -
J: TRBJ1-3
V: TRBV12-3/TRBV12-4
DNA: TGTGCCAGCAGTTTGGGGGCTGTGCACTCTGGAAACACCATATATTTT
CDR3: CASSLGAVHSGNTIYF